This entry lists 10 T cell receptor beta chains sequenced from one sample in a study of blood T cell repertoires in COVID-19. The repertoire was sequenced with immunoSEQ multiplex PCR; TCRdb's copy has only in-frame clones and lacks some. The data show approximately 210,000 clones, 88% seen once. Material: PBMCs or T cells enriched from blood (not recorded which). The receptor source for this set is a woman aged 45-59 years with acute COVID-19.

This rearrangement joins TRBV5-1 to TRBJ2-1; 11 bases map to TRBD2. CDR3 length: 16 residues. V was clipped by 2 bases and J by 4 bases; unmatched bases: 5. Germline CDR1 SGHRS, CDR2 YFSETQ. The CDR3 spells CASSFRLAGQYNEQFF. In nucleotides, the CDR3 is TGCGCCAGCAGCTTTCGACTAGCGGGGCAGTACAATGAGCAGTTCTTC.

This clone was counted once. J is TRBJ2-1 and V is TRBV28; 9 nucleotides line up with TRBD2. The CDR3 has 15 residues. The V and J ends lost 6 bases and 0 bases, in that order; junction bases with no gene match: 3. Germline values: CDR1 MDHEN, CDR2 SYDVKM. The CDR3 loop reads CASRNSGSSYNEQFF. The CDR3 coding sequence is TGTGCCAGCAGGAATAGCGGGAGCTCCTACAATGAGCAGTTCTTC.

The chain links TRBV11-1 to TRBJ1-4, with TRBD1 identical over 7 bases. Trimming took 5 bases from V and 7 from J; bases not matched to a gene: 7. Germline CDR1 SGHAT, CDR2 FQDESV (reference sequence). The CDR3 consists of 14 residues. The CDR3 DNA reads TGTGCCAGCAGCCCCGACAGGGCTAGTGAAAAACTGTTTTTT. Protein: CASSPDRASEKLFF.

This chain connects TRBV6-4 to TRBJ2-1; TRBD1 matches at 10 bases. The V and J ends lost 6 bases and 4 bases, in that order; junction bases with no gene match: 6. Germline CDR1 and CDR2: MRHNA and SNTAGT. This CDR3 has 15 residues. The CDR3 DNA sequence: TGTGCCAGCAGCCACGGACAGGGGGATTACAATGAGCAGTTCTTC. It is translated as CASSHGQGDYNEQFF.

This rearrangement joins TRBV7-2 to TRBJ2-7; D gene ambiguous. Looked up from germline, CDR1 is SGHTA and CDR2 is FQGNSA. This CDR3 has 14 amino acids. V was pared by 5 bases and J by 0 bases, with 11 bases between. The CDR3 protein is CASSPSGSSYEQYF. CDR3 sequence (DNA): TGTGCCAGCAGCCCATCAGGTAGCTCCTACGAGCAGTACTTC.

This chain connects TRBV4-1 to TRBJ2-7, with D uncertain. This CDR3 is 14 amino acids long. Germline CDR1 and CDR2: MGHRA and YSYEKL. V was shortened by 4 bases and J by 3 bases, with 13 bases between the two germline ends. CDR3 protein: CASSPSPTFYEQYF. The CDR3 DNA reads TGCGCCAGCAGCCCGAGCCCCACTTTCTACGAGCAGTACTTC.

The V call is TRBV19, the J call TRBJ2-6, with D tentatively TRBD1 (6 bases). This CDR3 has 16 residues. Trimming stripped 7 bases from V and 0 bases from J, with 13 bases between. CDR1 is LNHDA and CDR2 is SQIVND in the germline V gene (reference sequence). The CDR3: CASNRDKISGANVLTF. For the CDR3, the DNA is TGTGCCAGTAACCGGGACAAAATCTCTGGGGCCAACGTCCTGACTTTC.

The chain recombines TRBV19 with TRBJ2-1, with a tentative D call TRBD1 (6 bases). Germline V gene lookup returns CDR1 LNHDA and CDR2 SQIVND (reference sequence). The CDR3 length is 14 residues. Trimming took off 5 bases at V and 7 bases at J, with 15 bases between the two ends. As DNA, the CDR3 is TGTGCCAGTAGTTTCTCCGGGACATTTAATGAGCAGTTCTTC. This codes for CASSFSGTFNEQFF.

The V gene is TRBV19, the J gene TRBJ1-4; 8 nucleotides agree with TRBD1. V gave up 7 bases and J gave up 0 bases; unmatched junction bases: 7. Germline V lookup: CDR1 LNHDA, CDR2 SQIVND (reference sequence). This CDR3 contains 16 residues. The CDR3 coding sequence is TGTGCCAGTAAGAGGGACAGGCGTGCAACTAATGAAAAACTGTTTTTT. It codes for CASKRDRRATNEKLFF.

In this sample, this clone turned up once. The chain couples TRBV28 to TRBJ1-5; TRBD1 matches 9 bases. V lost 6 bases and J lost 2; bases outside the gene matches: 2. Germline V gene lookup returns CDR1 MDHEN and CDR2 SYDVKM. This CDR3 spans 14 amino acids. The CDR3: CASRRQGGNQPQHF. The CDR3, as DNA: TGTGCCAGCAGGAGACAGGGGGGCAATCAGCCCCAGCATTTT.